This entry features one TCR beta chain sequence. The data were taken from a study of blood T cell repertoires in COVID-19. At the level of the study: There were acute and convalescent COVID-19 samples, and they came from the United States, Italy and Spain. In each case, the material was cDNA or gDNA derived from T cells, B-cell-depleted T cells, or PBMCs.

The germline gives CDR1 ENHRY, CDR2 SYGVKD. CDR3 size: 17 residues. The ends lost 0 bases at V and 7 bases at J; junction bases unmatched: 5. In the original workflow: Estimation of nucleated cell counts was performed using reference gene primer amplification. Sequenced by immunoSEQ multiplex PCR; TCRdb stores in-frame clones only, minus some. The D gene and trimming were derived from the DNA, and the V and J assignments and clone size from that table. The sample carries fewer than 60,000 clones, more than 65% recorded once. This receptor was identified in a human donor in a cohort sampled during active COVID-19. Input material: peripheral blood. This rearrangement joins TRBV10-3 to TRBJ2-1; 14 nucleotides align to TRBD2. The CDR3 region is CAISESSGTSGGNEQFF. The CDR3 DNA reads TGTGCCATCAGTGAGTCTTCCGGGACTAGCGGGGGAAATGAGCAGTTCTTC.